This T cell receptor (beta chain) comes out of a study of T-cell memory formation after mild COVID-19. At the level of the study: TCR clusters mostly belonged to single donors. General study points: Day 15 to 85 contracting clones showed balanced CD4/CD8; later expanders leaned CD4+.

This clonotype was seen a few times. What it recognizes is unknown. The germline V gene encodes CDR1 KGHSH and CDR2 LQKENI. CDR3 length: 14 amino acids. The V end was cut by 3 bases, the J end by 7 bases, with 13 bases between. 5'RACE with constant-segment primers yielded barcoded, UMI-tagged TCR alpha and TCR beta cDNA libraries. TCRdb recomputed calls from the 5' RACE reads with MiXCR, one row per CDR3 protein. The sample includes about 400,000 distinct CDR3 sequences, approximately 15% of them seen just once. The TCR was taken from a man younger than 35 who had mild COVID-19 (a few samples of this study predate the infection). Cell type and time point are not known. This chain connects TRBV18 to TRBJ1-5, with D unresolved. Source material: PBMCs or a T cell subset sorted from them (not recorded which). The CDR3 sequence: CASSPRRDLQPQHF. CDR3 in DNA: TGTGCCAGCTCACCCCGACGGGATTTGCAGCCCCAGCATTTT.